Here is one T cell receptor (beta chain) with its context. Study processing details: Reference gene primer amplification gave estimated nucleated cell counts. The protocol was immunoSEQ multiplex PCR, while the TCRdb copy is restricted to in-frame clones and leaves out a portion. V, J and clone size derive from that table, while D and trimming were established from the DNA sequence. The sample records approximately 82,000 clones, about four fifths being singletons. Trimming left V 0 bases short and J 0 bases short, with 12 bases between. The V gene's germline CDR1 is SGHRS and CDR2 YFSETQ. There are 17 residues in the CDR3. The data are from a study of blood T cell repertoires in COVID-19. Looking at the study overall: The origin of the acute and convalescent COVID-19 samples was the United States, Italy and Spain. T cells, B-cell-depleted T cells, or PBMCs supplied cDNA or gDNA.

Sequenced input: peripheral blood. The rearrangement uses TRBV5-1 and TRBJ2-2; possibly TRBD2 for D (6 bases). The clonotype originates from a woman in her 70s with acute or convalescent COVID-19. The chain's CDR3 is CASSLEYGRPNTGELFF. The CDR3 DNA sequence: TGCGCCAGCAGCTTGGAGTACGGGAGACCGAACACCGGGGAGCTGTTTTTT.